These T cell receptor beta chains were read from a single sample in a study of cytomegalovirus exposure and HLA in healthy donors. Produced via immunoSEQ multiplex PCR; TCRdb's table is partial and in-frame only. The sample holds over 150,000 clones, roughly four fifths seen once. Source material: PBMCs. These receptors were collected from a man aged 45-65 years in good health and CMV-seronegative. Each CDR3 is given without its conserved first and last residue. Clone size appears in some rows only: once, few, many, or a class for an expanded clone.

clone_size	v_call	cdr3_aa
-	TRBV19	ASSPGQGFSPLH
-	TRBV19	ASHGEFNYGYT
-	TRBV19	ASGNRGITEAF
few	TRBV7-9	ASSLARPSGYT
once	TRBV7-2	ASSLQGAYEQY
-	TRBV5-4	ASSLTGGVETQY
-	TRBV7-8	ASRGSSGQRADTQY
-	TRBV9	ASSWGQKYSNQPQH
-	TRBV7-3	ASSSSNEQF
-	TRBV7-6	ASSPGQGMADTQY
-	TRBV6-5	ASSRPGTGAYEQY
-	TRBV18	ASSPSGGGQPQH
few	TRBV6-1	ASSRQGNLGYEQY
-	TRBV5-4	ASSLDRGNYGYT
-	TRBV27	ASSVGTGGDTQY
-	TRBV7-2	ASSKRQENEKLF
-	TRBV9	ASSTELASNNEQF
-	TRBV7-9	ASSLVRETQY
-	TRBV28	ASSKDTLYGYT
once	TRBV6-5	ASRNPTGNEKLF
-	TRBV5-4	ASRQDGRTDTQY
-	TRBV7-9	ASSLKGARRGDTQY
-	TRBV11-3	ASSQGLAGGTGELF
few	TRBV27	ASSDRGGGASYNSPLH
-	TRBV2	ASSQEGGSTEAF
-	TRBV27	ASRGTRAGEQY
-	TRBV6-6	ASSYVAGRSYEQY
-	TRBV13	ASSSRDRGHGEQY
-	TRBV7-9	ASSLTGHTDTQY